The 8 T cell receptor beta chains below were found in one sample sequenced in a study of Graves' ophthalmopathy and Graves' hyperthyroidism. RNA transcripts yielded amplified TCR beta CDR3 regions. Investigators did first-round RT-PCR with HTBI primers, then second-round multiplex PCR. TCRdb itself ran the multiplex PCR reads through MiXCR, one entry per CDR3 protein. There are 650,000 to 900,000 distinct CDR3 sequences in the sample; 40% occur only once, and 40% to 45% lies in the top ten. Sample: peripheral blood. All receptors derive from an adult man with Graves' ophthalmopathy.

This clonotype was seen a handful of times. The chain joins TRBV7-9 to TRBJ2-5, with 8 bases lining up with TRBD1. This CDR3 contains 14 residues. Trimming at V came to 5 bases and at J to 2 bases, leaving 4 bases not matched to a gene. Looked up from germline, CDR1 is SEHNR and CDR2 is FQNEAQ (reference sequence). The DNA of the CDR3 is TGTGCCAGCAGCGAAAACAGGGGGCAAGAGACCCAGTACTTC. It codes for CASSENRGQETQYF.

The chain employs TRBV19 and TRBJ1-3; tentatively, D is TRBD1 (6 bases). Trimming took 5 bases from V and 5 from J, leaving 13 bases between them. Looked up from germline, CDR1 is LNHDA and CDR2 is SQIVND (reference sequence). This CDR3 is 14 amino acids long. In DNA, the CDR3 is TGTGCCAGTAGTGCCTGGACAGCTAGAAACACCATATATTTT. Translated: CASSAWTARNTIYF.

The chain couples TRBV10-3 to TRBJ1-1, with D possibly matching TRBD1 (5 bases). The germline CDR1 and CDR2 sequences are ENHRY and SYGVKD. This CDR3 contains 14 residues. The V end lost 10 bases, the J end lost 0 bases, and 15 bases lay between the germline ends. Here the CDR3 reads CASKFGGVNTEAFF. CDR3 nucleotide sequence: TGTGCCAGCAAGTTCGGGGGAGTGAACACTGAAGCTTTCTTT.

The count of this clonotype is one. The chain uses TRBV29-1 and TRBJ1-4, with D possibly TRBD1 on 5 matching bases. Germline assignment: CDR1 SQVTM and CDR2 ANQGSEA. The CDR3 runs 13 residues. Trimming stripped 2 bases from V and 10 bases from J, with 14 bases between. The CDR3 bases are TGCAGCGTTGAAACAGGCCGATCTGGAAAACTGTTTTTT. It yields the protein CSVETGRSGKLFF.

This clonotype was recorded at least ten times. This chain joins TRBV29-1 and TRBJ1-5; 8 positions agree with TRBD1. V was clipped by 6 bases and J by 3 bases; unmatched bases: 7. The CDR3 runs 14 residues. The germline V gene encodes CDR1 SQVTM and CDR2 ANQGSEA. The CDR3 reads CSVLTGATNQPQHF. The CDR3 DNA reads TGCAGCGTCCTGACAGGGGCCACCAATCAGCCCCAGCATTTT.

In its sample, this clonotype was seen many times. The V gene is TRBV2, the J gene TRBJ2-6; D may be TRBD1 (6 bases). Germline CDR1 reads SNHLY; CDR2 reads FYNNEI. V lost 5 bases, J lost 0 bases, and 11 bases lay in between. CDR3 length equals 16 residues. This CDR3 reads CASSREQGSGANVLTF. The DNA of the CDR3 is TGTGCCAGCAGTCGAGAACAGGGCTCTGGGGCCAACGTCCTGACTTTC. The whole variable domain, filled in from reference TRBV2 and TRBJ2-6, reads EPEVTQTPSHQVTQMGQEVILRCVPISNHLYFYWYRQILGQKVEFLVSFYNNEISEKSEIFDDQFSVERPDGSNFTLKIRSTKLEDSAMYFCASSREQGSGANVLTFGAGSRLTVL.

This chain uses TRBV25-1 with TRBJ1-2; D is possibly TRBD1 (6 bases). Germline-derived CDR1 and CDR2 are MGHDK and SYGVNS. There are 14 residues in the CDR3. V lost 3 bases to trimming and J lost 8 bases, with 16 bases between them. The CDR3 bases are TGTGCCAGCAGTGATCCCCGCACAGGGATCGGCTACACCTTC. Translation gives CASSDPRTGIGYTF.

The chain links TRBV2 to TRBJ2-3; weak D call: TRBD1 (6 bases). The CDR3 has 16 residues. CDR1 and CDR2 from the germline V gene are SNHLY and FYNNEI. V dropped 4 bases and J dropped 2 bases, with 16 bases sitting between them. The CDR3 spells CASSGGFGQNTDTQYF. The CDR3 DNA reads TGTGCCAGCAGTGGTGGGTTTGGACAGAACACAGATACGCAGTATTTT. The entire variable domain, with the rest obtained from reference TRBV2 and TRBJ2-3, is as follows: EPEVTQTPSHQVTQMGQEVILRCVPISNHLYFYWYRQILGQKVEFLVSFYNNEISEKSEIFDDQFSVERPDGSNFTLKIRSTKLEDSAMYFCASSGGFGQNTDTQYFGPGTRLTVL.